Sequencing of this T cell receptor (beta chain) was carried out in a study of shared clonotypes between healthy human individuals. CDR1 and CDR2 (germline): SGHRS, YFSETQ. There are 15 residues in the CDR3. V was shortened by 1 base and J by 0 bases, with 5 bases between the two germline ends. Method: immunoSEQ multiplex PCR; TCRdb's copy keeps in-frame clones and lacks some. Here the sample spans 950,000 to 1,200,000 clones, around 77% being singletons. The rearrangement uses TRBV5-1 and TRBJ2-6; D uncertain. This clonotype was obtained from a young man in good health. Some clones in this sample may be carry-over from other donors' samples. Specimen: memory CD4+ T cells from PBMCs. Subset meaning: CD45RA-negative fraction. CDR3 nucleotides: TGCGCCAGCAGCTTGACCCGCTCTGGGGCCAACGTCCTGACTTTC. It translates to CASSLTRSGANVLTF.